These 29 T cell receptor beta chains were sequenced from one sample in a study of T cell clonality in common variable immunodeficiency (dated by TCRdb to the mid-2010s). Study-wide findings and limitations: Reportedly, TCRbeta sequences from CVID had fewer deletions and N-nucleotide insertions, and highly modified clones with 13 or more V deletions were absent from CVID.

Library method: the immunoSEQ multiplex PCR assay. As stored in TCRdb, this immuneACCESS dataset retains in-frame rearrangements with V and J assigned. A fraction of the clones does not appear; measured against another copy, unresolved V genes explain less than half of the discrepancy, and the remainder lacks a known reason. Here the sample lists some 2,400 clones, none seen once only. The top ten clones comprise 9.5% to 15% of the sample. Antigens for these TCRs are unknown. The sample was peripheral blood mononuclear cells. The receptors were gathered from a human donor with common variable immunodeficiency.

Only a few counts were recorded for this clone. The read gets to within 3 residues of the CDR3 end, and the germline J gene fills in the rest. The V and J genes are TRBV30 and TRBJ1-1, with 7 bases identical to TRBD1. The CDR3 spans 16 residues. The V gene's germline CDR1 is GTSNPN and CDR2 SVGIG (reference sequence). The CDR3 loop is CAWSAGGGGHRTEAFF. The CDR3 bases that were read are TGTGCCTGGAGTGCCGGGGGAGGGGGCCATAGGACCGAA. Drawing the rest from reference TRBV30 and TRBJ1-1, the complete variable domain is SQTIHQWPATLVQPVGSPLSLECTVEGTSNPNLYWYRQAAGRGLQLLFYSVGIGQISSEVPQNLSASRPQDRQFILSSKKLLLSDSGFYLCAWSAGGGGHRTEAFFGQGTRLTVV.

To note about this clone: The read finishes 3 residues shy of the CDR3 end, and the germline J gene is used to complete it. The chain employs TRBV13 and TRBJ2-1, with 8 bases that match TRBD1. Germline V gene sequence: CDR1 PRHDT, CDR2 FYEKMQ (reference sequence). The CDR3 is made up of 17 amino acids. The V and J ends lost 5 bases and 7 bases, in that order; junction bases with no gene match: 16. CDR3 loop: CASSPYTSRRGRNEQFF. CDR3 DNA (partial): TGTGCCAGCAGCCCGTACACCAGCCGCAGGGGGCGGAATGAG.

On this clone: The missing CDR3 end, 3 residues past where the read stops, is filled in from the germline J gene. J is TRBJ2-2 and V is TRBV16; 9 positions match TRBD1. CDR1 and CDR2 (germline): KGHSY, FQNENV. This CDR3 is 15 amino acids long. With V trimmed by 6 bases and J by 4 bases, 6 bases remained unmatched. Partial CDR3 DNA: TGTGCCAGCAGTTCGGACAGGGGCGTCACCGGGGAG. Protein product: CASSSDRGVTGE. The whole CDR3 sequence is CASSSDRGVTGELFF. The full variable domain, in which reference TRBV16 and TRBJ2-2 provide the parts outside the CDR3, is GEEVAQTPKHLVRGEGQKAKLYCAPIKGHSYVFWYQQVLKNEFKFLISFQNENVFDETGMPKERFSAKCLPNSPCSLEIQATKLEDSAVYFCASSSDRGVTGELFFGEGSRLTVL.

As to this clone: The read ends 3 residues shy of where the CDR3 ends; the end is completed using the germline J gene. The chain links TRBV7-2 to TRBJ2-3; maybe TRBD2 (6 bases). V was pared by 5 bases and J by 5 bases, with 17 bases between. There are 15 residues in the CDR3. Germline V gene data show CDR1 as SGHTA and CDR2 as FQGNSA. The CDR3 here is CASSPTGVGVDTQYF. The CDR3 bases that were read are TGTGCCAGCAGCCCCACGGGGGTCGGGGTAGATACG.

This clone has just a few counts. Read sequence stops 3 residues before the CDR3 end, and the germline J gene provides the missing end. V gene TRBV7-9 combines with J gene TRBJ1-1; a weak D match, TRBD1 (6 bases). Germline values: CDR1 SEHNR, CDR2 FQNEAQ (reference sequence). The CDR3 covers 12 residues. CDR3 DNA, as far as it was read: TGTGCCAGCAGCTTTGGGGGCAGGGAA. Amino acids: CASSFGGRE. The entire CDR3 sequence reads CASSFGGREAFF.

This clone rates as large. The read is 3 residues too short to cover the CDR3 end, so that end is filled in from the germline J gene. This chain connects TRBV7-3 to TRBJ2-2; 12 nucleotides match TRBD2. Germline V CDR1 and CDR2: SGHTA, FQGTGA. The CDR3 is made up of 19 amino acids. J was trimmed by 0 bases and V by 1 base; bases with no gene match: 6. CDR3 residues: CASSLKLAGGPANTGELFF. CDR3 DNA, as far as it was read: TGTGCCAGCAGCTTAAAACTAGCGGGGGGCCCTGCGAACACCGGGGAG.

In its sample, this clone ranks as medium-sized. The CDR3 is cut off 3 residues early in the read; its end comes from the germline J gene. The rearrangement links TRBV29-1 to TRBJ2-3; D is unclear. In germline, CDR1 is SQVTM, CDR2 ANQGSEA. Trimming cost V 7 bases and J 6 bases, with 11 bases left between them. The CDR3 totals 11 residues. The CDR3 spells CSGAEWDTQYF. The CDR3 bases that were read are TGCAGCGGTGCGGAGTGGGATACG.

As to this clone: The CDR3 end falls 3 residues outside the read, so it is completed with the germline J gene. V gene TRBV30 combines with J gene TRBJ1-2, with 10 bases matching TRBD1. This CDR3 is built from 15 residues. The V gene's germline CDR1 is GTSNPN and CDR2 SVGIG (reference sequence). The junction had 10 bases not matched to a gene; V was cut back by 4 bases and J by 5 bases. Partial CDR3 DNA: TGTGCCTGGACCATCTTGACAGGGGGCGTTTATGGC. This gives the protein CAWTILTGGVYG. Given in full, the CDR3 is CAWTILTGGVYGYTF.

This clone has more than one count but fewer than ten. From the germline J gene comes the end of the CDR3, since the read stops 3 residues before it. V is TRBV30 and J is TRBJ2-7; TRBD2 might be the D (5 bases). The germline CDR1 and CDR2 sequences are GTSNPN and SVGIG (reference sequence). The CDR3 is 13 amino acids. V gave up 0 bases and J gave up 6 bases, with 12 bases separating them. CDR3 DNA, as far as it was read: TGTGCCTGGAGTGTATTTCCCAGCGGCGAG. Translating it yields CAWSVFPSGE. The CDR3 in full is CAWSVFPSGEQYF.

In its sample, this clone ranks as medium-sized (0.01 to 0.1%). The chain's CDR3 is CSARQIPRTQYF. CDR3 DNA (partial): TGCAGCGCTCGACAGATCCCGAGGACC. The gene calls are TRBV29-1 and TRBJ2-5; the D gene is possibly TRBD1 (5 bases). The CDR3 is cut off 3 residues early in the read; its end comes from the germline J gene. Trimming stripped 7 bases from V and 7 bases from J, with 16 bases between. This CDR3 is built from 12 residues. Germline values: CDR1 SQVTM, CDR2 ANQGSEA.

In this sample, this clone turned up a few times. The CDR3 extends 3 residues past the end of the read, so its final part is completed from the germline J gene. The chain joins TRBV30 to TRBJ2-7; D may match TRBD1 or TRBD2 (8 bases each). V gave up 2 bases and J gave up 2 bases, with 31 bases separating them. The CDR3 sequence is 20 residues long. Germline V lookup: CDR1 GTSNPN, CDR2 SVGIG (reference sequence). The CDR3 is CAWSRPQGALIAGLTYEQYF. The CDR3 bases that were read are TGTGCCTGGAGTCGACCCCAGGGGGCGCTTATAGCGGGATTGACCTACGAG. Full variable domain (missing parts from reference TRBV30 and TRBJ2-7): SQTIHQWPATLVQPVGSPLSLECTVEGTSNPNLYWYRQAAGRGLQLLFYSVGIGQISSEVPQNLSASRPQDRQFILSSKKLLLSDSGFYLCAWSRPQGALIAGLTYEQYFGPGTRLTVT.

This clone was detected a few times. The sequence runs out 3 residues before the end of the CDR3; the remainder is reconstructed from the germline J gene. The chain employs TRBV7-2 and TRBJ2-3, with TRBD1 identical over 7 bases. V lost 2 bases to trimming and J lost 2 bases; unmatched junction nucleotides: 4. This CDR3 is built from 15 residues. The germline CDR1 and CDR2 sequences are SGHTA and FQGNSA. The CDR3 reads CASSLQTGNTDTQYF. The covered CDR3 bases are TGTGCCAGCAGCTTACAGACAGGGAACACAGATACG.

In this sample, this clone turned up a few times. With the read ending 3 residues before the CDR3 end, the germline J gene is used to fill in that end. V is TRBV19 and J is TRBJ1-2; no reliable D call. Germline assignment: CDR1 LNHDA and CDR2 SQIVND (reference sequence). This CDR3 spans 13 amino acids. Here the CDR3 reads CASSAQVPSGYTF. The CDR3 bases that were read are TGTGCCAGTAGTGCCCAGGTCCCCAGCGGC.

On this clone itself: The read falls 3 residues short of the CDR3 end, and the missing part is taken from the germline J gene. The rearrangement links TRBV6-2 or TRBV6-3 to TRBJ2-7; TRBD2 is a possible D gene (7 bases). This CDR3 has 15 residues. Germline-derived CDR1 and CDR2 are MNHEY and SVGEGT. Between the trimmed V and J ends, which lost 10 bases and 3 bases, there was a span of 22 bases. CDR3 DNA, as far as it was read: TGTGCCATCTCAGGGGCGGGAGCCTTGGGCTACGAG. Its translation: CAISGAGALGYE. The complete CDR3 reads CAISGAGALGYEQYF.

This clone has just a few counts. The read ends 3 residues shy of where the CDR3 ends; the end is completed using the germline J gene. J is TRBJ2-7 and V is TRBV7-8; TRBD1 agrees at 12 bases. The germline gives CDR1 SGHVS, CDR2 FQNEAQ. This CDR3 is 15 amino acids long. With V trimmed by 2 bases and J by 6 bases, 5 bases remained unmatched. The covered CDR3 bases are TGTGCCAGCAGCTTATCGGGGACAGGGGGCGCCGAG. Protein product: CASSLSGTGGAE. From start to end, the CDR3 is CASSLSGTGGAEQYF.

In its sample, this clone was seen a few times. The read terminates 3 residues ahead of where the CDR3 ends, so the germline J gene completes it. The chain links TRBV6-2 or TRBV6-3 to TRBJ2-3; D gene uncertain. Deletions cut 1 base from V and 2 bases from J, with 7 bases between. The CDR3 consists of 14 residues. The V gene's germline CDR1 is MNHEY and CDR2 SVGEGT. CDR3 sequence: CASSYYINTDTQYF. The covered CDR3 bases are TGTGCCAGCAGTTACTATATTAACACAGATACG.

This clone was seen more than once but under ten times. The read gets to within 3 residues of the CDR3 end, and the germline J gene fills in the rest. The chain is built from TRBV18 and TRBJ1-4; 7 bases match TRBD1. V was pared by 3 bases and J by 5 bases, with 6 bases of the junction left unmatched. CDR3 length equals 15 residues. Germline CDR1 KGHSH, CDR2 LQKENI. The sequenced part of the CDR3 DNA is TGTGCCAGCTCACCCGGACAGGCGAGGAATGAAAAA. Translation gives CASSPGQARNEK. The CDR3 reads in full as CASSPGQARNEKLFF.

This clone is medium-sized. Read data end 3 residues before the CDR3 end; the end is taken from the germline J gene. This chain uses TRBV6-2 or TRBV6-3 with TRBJ2-3, with D possibly matching TRBD2 (6 bases). The germline V gene encodes CDR1 MNHEY and CDR2 SVGEGT. V lost 5 bases, J lost 0 bases, and 9 bases lay in between. The CDR3 has 14 amino acids. The covered CDR3 bases are TGTGCCAGCAGTACAGGAGGGAGCACAGATACG. Protein product: CASSTGGSTDT. The whole CDR3 reads CASSTGGSTDTQYF.

As regards this clone: The read is 3 residues too short to cover the CDR3 end, so that end is filled in from the germline J gene. This chain connects TRBV18 to TRBJ2-7; TRBD1 is a possible D gene (6 bases). CDR1 and CDR2 (germline): KGHSH, LQKENI. V gave up 8 bases and J gave up 2 bases, with 13 bases separating them. The CDR3 is 13 amino acids. The CDR3 bases that were read are TGTGCCAGCACCCCAGGGGTGACCTACGAG. Its protein product is CASTPGVTYE. Given in full, the CDR3 is CASTPGVTYEQYF.

Points on this clone: The read terminates 3 residues ahead of where the CDR3 ends, so the germline J gene completes it. This rearrangement joins TRBV7-9 to TRBJ1-1; D remains ambiguous. Germline V gene sequence: CDR1 SEHNR, CDR2 FQNEAQ (reference sequence). The CDR3 runs to 13 residues. V lost 5 bases to trimming and J lost 6 bases, with 13 bases between them. The DNA read from the CDR3 is TGTGCCAGCAGCGGAGGAGGGCTCCCTGAA. This translates into CASSGGGLPE. The full-length CDR3 reads as CASSGGGLPEAFF.

This clone was detected a few times. The read is 3 residues too short to cover the CDR3 end, so that end is filled in from the germline J gene. The chain couples TRBV5-6 to TRBJ2-5, with 11 bases lining up with TRBD1. This CDR3 has 14 residues. Germline V gene lookup returns CDR1 SGHDT and CDR2 YYEEEE. Germline trimming cut 4 bases from V and 3 bases from J; bases unmatched to any gene: 2. CDR3 DNA (partial): TGTGCCAGCAGCAGGGGACAGGGGGAAGAGACC. Translating gives CASSRGQGEET. The full-length CDR3 reads as CASSRGQGEETQYF.

This clone occurred a few times. This CDR3 reads CASSWQGNTDTQYF. CDR3 bases read: TGTGCCAGTAGTTGGCAGGGGAACACAGATACG. The chain carries TRBV19 and TRBJ2-3, with TRBD1 as a possible D gene (6 bases). Coverage ceases 3 residues before the CDR3 finishes, and the germline J gene fills in the end. V was pared by 5 bases and J by 2 bases, with 11 bases between. Looked up from germline, CDR1 is LNHDA and CDR2 is SQIVND (reference sequence). This CDR3 spans 14 amino acids.

By frequency in the sample, this clone is medium-sized. The read ends 3 residues before the CDR3 terminus; that terminus is restored from the germline J gene. The chain carries TRBV24-1 and TRBJ2-1; possibly TRBD1 for D (6 bases). The CDR3 totals 12 residues. The V gene lost 10 bases and the J gene lost 7 bases, with 13 bases spanning the gap. Germline V gene sequence: CDR1 KGHDR, CDR2 SFDVKD. The covered CDR3 bases are TGTGCCACGGGGGCTGGTGGAAATGAG. Protein: CATGAGGNE. In full, the CDR3 reads CATGAGGNEQFF.

This clone was counted between two and nine times. The CDR3 goes on 3 residues after the read ends, and that part is filled in from the germline J gene. The chain carries TRBV19 and TRBJ2-1, with 9 bases that match TRBD2. Trimming removed 5 bases from V and 0 bases from J; junction bases left unmatched: 5. This CDR3 is 16 amino acids long. Germline CDR1 LNHDA, CDR2 SQIVND (reference sequence). Here the CDR3 reads CASSPTSGHSYNEQFF. CDR3 bases read: TGTGCCAGTAGTCCGACTAGCGGCCACTCCTACAATGAG.

Concerning this clone itself: The CDR3 extends 3 residues past the end of the read, so its final part is completed from the germline J gene. The chain has TRBV30 and TRBJ2-6; tentative D call: TRBD2 (5 bases). V lost 2 bases and J lost 1, with 9 bases in between. CDR3 length: 15 amino acids. The germline CDR1 and CDR2 sequences are GTSNPN and SVGIG (reference sequence). The CDR3 here is CAWSPRGSGANVLTF. Incomplete CDR3 DNA: TGTGCCTGGAGTCCTCGGGGATCTGGGGCCAACGTC.

Partial CDR3 DNA: TGTGCCAGCAGCTTAGCCGGGGACACTGAA. Protein sequence: CASSLAGDTE. The whole CDR3 sequence reads CASSLAGDTEAFF. The gene calls are TRBV7-9 and TRBJ1-1; D gene ambiguous. The CDR3 extends 3 residues past the end of the read, so its final part is completed from the germline J gene. Germline V lookup: CDR1 SEHNR, CDR2 FQNEAQ (reference sequence). Trimming cost V 0 bases and J 3 bases, with 5 bases left between them. This CDR3 is 13 amino acids long.

Worth noting for this clone: Read coverage stops 3 residues before the CDR3 terminus; the germline J gene supplies the remainder. The rearrangement uses TRBV6-2 or TRBV6-3 and TRBJ1-1, with D tentatively TRBD1 (6 bases). Germline lookup yields CDR1 MNHEY and CDR2 SVGEGT. The V end was cut by 6 bases, the J end by 4 bases, with 15 bases between. The CDR3 consists of 14 residues. The CDR3 loop is CASRATGFATEAFF. CDR3 bases read: TGTGCCAGCAGAGCGACAGGTTTCGCCACTGAA.

Notes on this clone: The CDR3 is cut off 3 residues early in the read; its end comes from the germline J gene. The V gene is TRBV23-1, the J gene TRBJ2-5, with D uncertain. TRBV23-1 is an ORF, and what it does is uncertain. CDR3 length: 12 amino acids. V was shortened by 5 bases and J by 5 bases, with 9 bases between the two germline ends. The DNA read from the CDR3 is TGCGCCAGCAGTTTGTTCGGGGAGACC. The encoded protein is CASSLFGET. The complete CDR3 sequence is CASSLFGETQYF.

Worth noting for this clone: The read terminates 3 residues ahead of where the CDR3 ends, so the germline J gene completes it. The chain joins TRBV7-2 to TRBJ1-3; tentatively, D is TRBD1 (5 bases). The V end was cut by 8 bases, the J end by 4 bases, with 9 bases between. The CDR3 contains 12 residues. The germline V gene encodes CDR1 SGHTA and CDR2 FQGNSA. The CDR3 DNA, read in part, is TGTGCCAGCGGAACAGGAGGAAACACC. Encoded protein: CASGTGGNT. From start to end, the CDR3 is CASGTGGNTIYF. The complete variable domain, with remaining parts taken from reference TRBV7-2 and TRBJ1-3, reads GAGVSQSPSNKVTEKGKDVELRCDPISGHTALYWYRQSLGQGLEFLIYFQGNSAPDKSGLPSDRFSAERTGGSVSTLTIQRTQQEDSAVYLCASGTGGNTIYFGEGSWLTVV.